The clone carrying this T cell receptor beta chain was detected only once. Its antigen remains unidentified. V was shortened by 0 bases and J by 0 bases, with 10 bases between the two germline ends. Germline V gives CDR1 MNHEY, CDR2 SMNVEV (reference sequence). The CDR3 has 16 residues. This record comes from a study of T cells in localized non-small cell lung cancer. Findings and caveats of the study: The greatest T cell clonality was found in uninvolved adjacent lung (higher than in tumor). The study detected a median roughly 61 of the top 100 tumor clones in adjacent lung.

The assay was immunoSEQ multiplex PCR, and TCRdb's table has in-frame clones only and misses some. This sample carries 30,000 or so clones, about 91% of them seen once, and the ten largest clones take roughly 31%. This specimen was peripheral blood, taken before any cancer treatment. V and J are TRBV27 and TRBJ2-3; D might be TRBD2 (6 bases). This clonotype was obtained from a female donor over 55 with stage I lung adenocarcinoma. CDR3 sequence: CASSLSWGLSTDTQYF. CDR3 sequence (DNA): TGTGCCAGCAGTTTATCGTGGGGACTCAGCACAGATACGCAGTATTTT.